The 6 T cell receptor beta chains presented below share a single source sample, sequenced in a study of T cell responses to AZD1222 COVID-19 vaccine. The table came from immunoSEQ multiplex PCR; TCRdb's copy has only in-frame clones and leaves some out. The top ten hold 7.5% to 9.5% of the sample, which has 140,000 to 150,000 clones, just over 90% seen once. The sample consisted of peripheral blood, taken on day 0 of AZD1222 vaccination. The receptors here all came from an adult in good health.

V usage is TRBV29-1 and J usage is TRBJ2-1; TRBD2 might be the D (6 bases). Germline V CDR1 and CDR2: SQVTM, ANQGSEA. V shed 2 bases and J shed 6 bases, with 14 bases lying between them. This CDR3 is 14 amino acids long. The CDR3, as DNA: TGCAGCGTTGAACCGACGGGACTTTTCAATGAGCAGTTCTTC. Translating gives CSVEPTGLFNEQFF.

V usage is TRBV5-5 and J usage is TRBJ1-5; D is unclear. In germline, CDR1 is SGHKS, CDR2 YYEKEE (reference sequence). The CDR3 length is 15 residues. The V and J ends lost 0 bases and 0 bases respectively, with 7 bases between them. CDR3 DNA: TGTGCCAGCAGCTTGGATGGCGATAGCAATCAGCCCCAGCATTTT. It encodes CASSLDGDSNQPQHF. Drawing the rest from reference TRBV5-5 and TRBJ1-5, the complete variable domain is DAGVTQSPTHLIKTRGQQVTLRCSPISGHKSVSWYQQVLGQGPQFIFQYYEKEERGRGNFPDRFSARQFPNYSSELNVNALLLGDSALYLCASSLDGDSNQPQHFGDGTRLSIL.

CDR3 coding DNA: TGCAGCGCAGGACAGGGGGCAAGTGGGGAGCTGTTTTTT. Protein sequence: CSAGQGASGELFF. The chain couples TRBV29-1 to TRBJ2-2, with 11 bases that match TRBD1. Germline V gives CDR1 SQVTM, CDR2 ANQGSEA. V was pared by 7 bases and J by 8 bases, with 6 bases of the junction left unmatched. This CDR3 has 13 amino acids.

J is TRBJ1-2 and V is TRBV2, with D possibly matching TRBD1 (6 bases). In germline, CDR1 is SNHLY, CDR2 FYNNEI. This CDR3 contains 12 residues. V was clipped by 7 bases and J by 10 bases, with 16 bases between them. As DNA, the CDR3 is TGTGCCAGCACCGAGGGCAGGGGATCCTACACCTTC. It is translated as CASTEGRGSYTF.

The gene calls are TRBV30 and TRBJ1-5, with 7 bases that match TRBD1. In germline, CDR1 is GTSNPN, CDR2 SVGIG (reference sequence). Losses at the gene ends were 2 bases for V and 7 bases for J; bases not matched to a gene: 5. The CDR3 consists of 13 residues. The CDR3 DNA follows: TGTGCCTGGAGTTTACAGGGGCGGCAGCCCCAGCATTTT. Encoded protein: CAWSLQGRQPQHF.

The DNA for the CDR3 is TGTGCCAGCAGCTTTAGCCACAGGGACTATGGCTACACCTTC. Protein: CASSFSHRDYGYTF. V gene TRBV7-2 combines with J gene TRBJ1-2; a possible D gene is TRBD1 (6 bases). CDR1 and CDR2 from the germline V gene are SGHTA and FQGNSA. The CDR3 covers 14 residues. The V gene lost 3 bases and the J gene lost 3 bases, with 11 bases spanning the gap. The full variable domain, its missing parts supplied by reference TRBV7-2 and TRBJ1-2, is GAGVSQSPSNKVTEKGKDVELRCDPISGHTALYWYRQSLGQGLEFLIYFQGNSAPDKSGLPSDRFSAERTGGSVSTLTIQRTQQEDSAVYLCASSFSHRDYGYTFGSGTRLTVV.